These 14 T cell receptor beta chains share one sample of origin, sequenced in a study of blood T cell repertoires in COVID-19. The method was immunoSEQ multiplex PCR; TCRdb's version includes in-frame clones alone and lacks a portion of them. The sample has around 59,000 clones, approximately 80% seen once. Sequencing was performed on peripheral blood. These receptors were obtained from a man aged 55 to 70 with acute or convalescent COVID-19.

The rearrangement uses TRBV19 and TRBJ1-5; no firm D call. CDR1 and CDR2 from the germline V gene are LNHDA and SQIVND (reference sequence). Trimming removed 5 bases at V and 1 base at J, with 12 bases between. The CDR3 runs 15 residues. Written as DNA, the CDR3 is TGTGCCAGTAGTTTTGGGGAGGACAGCAATCAGCCCCAGCATTTT. This translates into CASSFGEDSNQPQHF.

This chain uses TRBV5-1 with TRBJ2-2; 14 nucleotides line up with TRBD2. J was trimmed by 0 bases and V by 3 bases; bases with no gene match: 4. From germline, CDR1 is SGHRS and CDR2 YFSETQ. The length of the CDR3 is 18 residues. The CDR3 sequence is CASSSGLAGGPNTGELFF. The CDR3, as DNA: TGCGCCAGCAGCTCCGGACTAGCGGGGGGACCGAACACCGGGGAGCTGTTTTTT.

The chain has TRBV28 and TRBJ2-1; D possibly corresponds to TRBD1 (6 bases). Per germline, CDR1 MDHEN and CDR2 SYDVKM. Trimming took 6 bases from V and 2 from J, leaving 17 bases between them. The CDR3 loop spans 16 amino acids. CDR3 nucleotides: TGTGCCAGCAGCGGGGCTGGGGCAGGGGCCTACAATGAGCAGTTCTTC. Translation gives CASSGAGAGAYNEQFF.

The chain recombines TRBV5-1 with TRBJ1-1; 8 bases match TRBD1. The germline gives CDR1 SGHRS, CDR2 YFSETQ. The CDR3 loop spans 15 amino acids. Germline trimming cut 4 bases from V and 4 bases from J; bases unmatched to any gene: 9. The CDR3 spells CASSTDRGGGTEAFF. Written as DNA, the CDR3 is TGCGCCAGCAGCACCGACAGGGGCGGCGGCACTGAAGCTTTCTTT.

CDR3 sequence (DNA): TGTGCCAGCAGCTTAGAGGGCCGGACAGGGGCTAGGAACGATGGCTACACCTTC. It is translated as CASSLEGRTGARNDGYTF. The J gene is TRBJ1-2, the V gene TRBV7-9; 9 nucleotides match TRBD1. Looked up from germline, CDR1 is SEHNR and CDR2 is FQNEAQ (reference sequence). V was pared by 1 base and J by 6 bases, with 15 bases of the junction left unmatched. The length of the CDR3 is 18 residues.

The chain has TRBV30 and TRBJ2-5; TRBD1 matches 9 bases. With V trimmed by 5 bases and J by 4 bases, 5 bases remained unmatched. Germline assignment: CDR1 GTSNPN and CDR2 SVGIG (reference sequence). There are 13 residues in the CDR3. The DNA of the CDR3 is TGTGCCTGGGAAGGGACAGGGCGAGAGACCCAGTACTTC. Its protein is CAWEGTGRETQYF.

This chain joins TRBV6-4 and TRBJ2-2; 8 positions match TRBD1. After removal of 0 bases from V and 5 bases from J, the junction contained 2 bases not matched to a gene. CDR1 is MRHNA, CDR2 SNTAGT, per germline. The CDR3 runs 15 residues. CDR3 sequence (DNA): TGTGCCAGCAGTGACTCGGGACAGGAGACCGGGGAGCTGTTTTTT. This encodes CASSDSGQETGELFF.

This chain links TRBV9 with TRBJ2-5, with TRBD2 matching over 11 bases. The CDR3 runs 16 residues. J gave up 1 base and V 3 bases, and 5 bases lay outside the gene matches. Germline V gene lookup returns CDR1 SGDLS and CDR2 YYNGEE. The CDR3 DNA is TGTGCCAGCAGCGGTTCTAGCGGGGGGCCCCAAGAGACCCAGTACTTC. Amino acid sequence: CASSGSSGGPQETQYF.

The rearrangement joins TRBV18 to TRBJ1-1; no clear D gene. V dropped 3 bases and J dropped 1 base, with 12 bases sitting between them. The CDR3 runs to 15 residues. Germline V gene data show CDR1 as KGHSH and CDR2 as LQKENI. The CDR3 loop reads CASSPTNQENTEAFF. The CDR3 nucleotides read TGTGCCAGCTCACCTACGAACCAGGAGAACACTGAAGCTTTCTTT.

V usage is TRBV6-6 and J usage is TRBJ2-1, with TRBD2 identical over 9 bases. CDR3 length: 14 amino acids. Unmatched junction bases numbered 4, after V lost 5 bases and J lost 5 bases. Germline V gene sequence: CDR1 MNHNY, CDR2 SVGAGI (reference sequence). The DNA of the CDR3 is TGTGCCAGCAGTAAGGCGGGGGGGAACAATGAGCAGTTCTTC. It specifies CASSKAGGNNEQFF.

This chain connects TRBV6-4 to TRBJ1-1; D uncertain. The CDR3 runs to 14 residues. Trimming removed 7 bases at V and 2 bases at J, with 14 bases between. Germline lookup yields CDR1 MRHNA and CDR2 SNTAGT. CDR3 sequence (DNA): TGTGCCAGCACCAAACATCGGGGAAACACTGAAGCTTTCTTT. This codes for CASTKHRGNTEAFF.

The gene calls are TRBV19 and TRBJ1-4; D gene uncertain. The CDR3 has 13 residues. Trimming took off 4 bases at V and 10 bases at J, with 13 bases between the two ends. Germline CDR1 reads LNHDA; CDR2 reads SQIVND (reference sequence). For the CDR3, the DNA is TGTGCCAGTAGTAGTTACTCCTGGAGAAAACTGTTTTTT. It specifies CASSSYSWRKLFF.

The chain is built from TRBV29-1 and TRBJ2-1; 7 bases are shared with TRBD2. Per germline, CDR1 SQVTM and CDR2 ANQGSEA. The V and J ends lost 7 bases and 6 bases, in that order; junction bases with no gene match: 9. The CDR3 runs to 13 residues. The CDR3 reads CSGGRGSPNEQFF. CDR3 DNA sequence: TGCAGCGGCGGGCGGGGGAGCCCCAATGAGCAGTTCTTC.

V is TRBV19 and J is TRBJ2-5; 10 bases match TRBD2. The germline gives CDR1 LNHDA, CDR2 SQIVND (reference sequence). The CDR3 extends over 16 amino acids. Germline trimming cut 5 bases from V and 0 bases from J; bases unmatched to any gene: 6. CDR3 region: CASSEVAGGYQETQYF. The CDR3 DNA reads TGTGCCAGTAGTGAGGTAGCGGGGGGCTACCAAGAGACCCAGTACTTC.